The T cell receptor beta chain described here comes from a study of T cell repertoires in cytomegalovirus infection. A few counts support this clonotype. V lost 5 bases to trimming and J lost 2 bases; unmatched junction nucleotides: 9. The CDR3 sequence is 16 residues long. Germline CDR1 DFQATT, CDR2 SNEGSKA (reference sequence). TCRdb reprocessed the reads via MiXCR and lists one record per CDR3 protein. The repertoire holds about 130,000 distinct CDR3 sequences, with more than 7% as singletons. The V call is TRBV20-1, the J call TRBJ2-3; TRBD2 agrees at 11 bases. The receptor was isolated from a human donor in good health (CMV status not recorded). Some clones in this sample may be carry-over from other donors' samples. Sequences were obtained from PBMCs. The DNA for the CDR3 is TGCAGTGCTCCTCAGGGACTAGCGGTTCTCACAGATACGCAGTATTTT. Residues: CSAPQGLAVLTDTQYF.